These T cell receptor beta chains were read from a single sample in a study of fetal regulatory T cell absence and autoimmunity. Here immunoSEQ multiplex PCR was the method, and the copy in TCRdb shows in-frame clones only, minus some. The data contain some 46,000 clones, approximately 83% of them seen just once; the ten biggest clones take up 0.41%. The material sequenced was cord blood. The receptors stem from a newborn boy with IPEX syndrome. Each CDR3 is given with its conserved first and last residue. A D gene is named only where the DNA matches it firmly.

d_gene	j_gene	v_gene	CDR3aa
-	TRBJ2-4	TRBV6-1	CASSGLAKNIQYF
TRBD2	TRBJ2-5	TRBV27	CASSLSLAGWKETQYF
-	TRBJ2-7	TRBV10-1	CASTRDPSSYEQYF
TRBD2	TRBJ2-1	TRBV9	CASSVGGLVGNEQFF
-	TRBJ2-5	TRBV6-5	CASSRVRQETQYF
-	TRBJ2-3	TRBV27	CASSFTGTSTDTQYF
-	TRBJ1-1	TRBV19	CASSIASGMGGAFF
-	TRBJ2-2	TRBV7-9	CASSSLDPNTGELFF
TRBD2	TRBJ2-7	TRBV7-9	CASSFTLAASYEQYF
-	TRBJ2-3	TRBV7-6	CASSLVSGVSTDTQYF
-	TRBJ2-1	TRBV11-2	CASSLAGSYNEQFF
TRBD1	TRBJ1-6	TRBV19	CASSKGQGYNSPLHF
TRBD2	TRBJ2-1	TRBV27	CASSAGLAAYNEQFF
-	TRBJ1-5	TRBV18	CASSPPPRPQHF
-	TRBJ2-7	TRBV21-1	CASSKKGTSGSSYEQYF
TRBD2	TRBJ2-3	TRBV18	CASSPPRGGADTQYF
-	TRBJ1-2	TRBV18	CASSPGVLDSPINYGYTF
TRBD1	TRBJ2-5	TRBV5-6	CASSPGTGRETQYF
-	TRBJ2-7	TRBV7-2	CASSLAVSYEQYF
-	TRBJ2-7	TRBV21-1	CASSKGSGGYEQYF
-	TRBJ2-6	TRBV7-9	CASSFPWKAVPTGANVLTF
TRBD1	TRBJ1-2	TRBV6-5	CASSQGAYGYTF
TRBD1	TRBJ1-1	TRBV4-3	CASSQIEGAEAFF
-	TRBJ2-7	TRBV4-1	CASSQDLASYEQYF
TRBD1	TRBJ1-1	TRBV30	CAWDREGAFF
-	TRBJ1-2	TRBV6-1	CASSEIQGYGYTF
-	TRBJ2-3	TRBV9	CASTPYSRSFTDTQYF
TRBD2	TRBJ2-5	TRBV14	CASSQERGGGPLKETQYF
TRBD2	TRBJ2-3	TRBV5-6	CASSLASGISTDTQYF
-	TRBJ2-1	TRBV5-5	CASSLTPSRESSYNEQFF
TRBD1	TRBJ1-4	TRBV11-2	CASSLGQGFFNEKLFF
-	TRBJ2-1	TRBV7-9	CASSSGGNEQFF
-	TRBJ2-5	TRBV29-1	CSVEGEVVQETQYF
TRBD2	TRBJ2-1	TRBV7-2	CASSSISGGPWGEQFF
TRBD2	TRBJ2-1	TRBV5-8	CASSLQSLAGGYGNEQFF